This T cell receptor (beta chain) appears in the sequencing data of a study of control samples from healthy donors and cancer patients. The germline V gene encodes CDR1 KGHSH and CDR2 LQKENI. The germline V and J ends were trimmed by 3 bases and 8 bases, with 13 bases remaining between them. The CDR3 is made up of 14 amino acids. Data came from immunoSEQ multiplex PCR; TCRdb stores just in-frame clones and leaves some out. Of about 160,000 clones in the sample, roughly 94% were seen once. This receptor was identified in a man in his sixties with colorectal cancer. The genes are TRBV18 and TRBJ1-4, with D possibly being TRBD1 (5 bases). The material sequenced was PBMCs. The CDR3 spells CASSPGQGPEKLFF. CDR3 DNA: TGTGCCAGCTCACCGGGGCAGGGTCCGGAAAAACTGTTTTTT.